These T cell receptor beta chains were read from a single sample in a study of T-cell reconstitution after alpha-beta-depleted transplantation in children. TCRdb recomputed calls from the PCR reads with MiXCR, one row per CDR3 protein. In the table there are fewer than 150,000 distinct CDR3 sequences, 8% to 10% of which are singletons. Sequences were derived from PBMCs, mostly from graft donor cells, sampled 180 days after TCRalphabeta/CD19-depleted stem cell transplant. These TCRs come from a girl under three years old who had a stem cell transplant for combined immunodeficiency, so the T cells may come from the graft donor. CDR3s include the opening cysteine and the closing phenylalanine or tryptophan. D genes are given only for firm matches. Rows give clone size only sometimes, using once, few, many, or a class for an expanded clone.

len,abundance,d_gene,j_gene,v_gene,CDR3aa,CDR3nt
16,few,-,TRBJ1-2,TRBV12-3/TRBV12-4,CASSPWALPREGGYTF,TGTGCCAGCAGTCCCTGGGCCCTTCCGCGCGAGGGAGGCTACACCTTC
13,-,-,TRBJ2-1,TRBV5-1,CASSPTDDNEQFF,TGCGCCAGCAGCCCCACGGACGACAATGAGCAGTTCTTC
12,-,TRBD1,TRBJ1-2,TRBV10-3,CAALTGDYGYTF,TGTGCCGCCTTGACAGGGGACTATGGCTACACCTTC
13,once,TRBD1,TRBJ1-2,TRBV5-1,CSSSLDRGYGYTF,TGCTCCAGCAGCTTGGACAGGGGCTATGGCTACACCTTC
15,few,-,TRBJ1-4,TRBV14,CASSQDCPPGEKLFF,TGTGCCAGCAGCCAAGATTGCCCCCCTGGGGAAAAACTGTTTTTT
16,many,TRBD1,TRBJ2-7,TRBV7-2,CASSLVGTGVSYEQYF,TGTGCCAGCAGCTTAGTTGGGACAGGGGTATCCTACGAGCAGTACTTC
20,few,TRBD1,TRBJ1-5,TRBV4-3,CASSQSYPGTGTYSNQPQHF,TGCGCCAGCAGCCAAAGCTATCCCGGGACAGGGACATATAGCAATCAGCCCCAGCATTTT
12,-,-,TRBJ2-7,TRBV20-1,CSATTVGGEQYF,TGCAGTGCTACGACTGTTGGGGGCGAGCAGTACTTC
14,few,TRBD1,TRBJ1-2,TRBV10-3,CAIRGTGGNYGYTF,TGTGCCATCAGGGGGACAGGGGGTAACTATGGCTACACCTTC
15,-,TRBD1,TRBJ1-1,TRBV7-2,CASSLRTGGWTEAFF,TGTGCCAGCAGCTTAAGGACAGGGGGCTGGACTGAAGCTTTCTTT
15,-,-,TRBJ2-7,TRBV5-1,CASSLSSRDSYEQYF,TGCGCCAGCAGCTTGTCTTCAAGGGATTCCTACGAGCAGTACTTC
16,few,-,TRBJ1-4,TRBV10-3,CAISDFPQATNEKLFF,TGTGCCATCAGTGACTTTCCCCAGGCAACTAATGAAAAACTGTTTTTT
17,few,-,TRBJ1-1,TRBV10-3,CAISESTGPWGRTEAFF,TGTGCCATCAGTGAGTCGACGGGCCCCTGGGGTCGCACTGAAGCTTTCTTT
12,-,-,TRBJ1-2,TRBV11-2,CASSHGLGGYTF,TGTGCCAGCAGCCACGGACTCGGTGGCTACACCTTC
18,few,TRBD1,TRBJ2-7,TRBV4-2,CASSQDYAGQGESYEQYF,TGTGCCAGCAGCCAAGATTATGCCGGACAGGGGGAGTCCTACGAGCAGTACTTC
16,few,-,TRBJ2-2,TRBV29-1,CSVEDRTRGGTGELFF,TGCAGCGTTGAAGATAGAACTAGGGGCGGCACCGGGGAGCTGTTTTTT
17,-,TRBD1,TRBJ2-7,TRBV6-2/TRBV6-3,CASSDRQGTGVWYEQYF,TGTGCCAGCAGTGATCGCCAAGGGACAGGGGTATGGTACGAGCAGTACTTC
14,few,TRBD1,TRBJ2-5,TRBV10-3,CAISLRQGFETQYF,TGTGCCATCAGTCTCCGACAGGGTTTTGAGACCCAGTACTTC
16,many,-,TRBJ2-6,TRBV5-1,CASSSGRGTGANVLTF,TGCGCCAGCAGCTCTGGGCGGGGTACTGGGGCCAACGTCCTGACTTTC
15,many,TRBD1,TRBJ2-5,TRBV7-3,CASSLTDRVQETQYF,TGTGCCAGCAGCTTAACCGACAGGGTTCAAGAGACCCAGTACTTC
14,many,TRBD2,TRBJ2-5,TRBV7-3,CASSAVGGGETQYF,TGTGCCAGCAGCGCGGTCGGGGGAGGGGAGACCCAGTACTTC
14,many,TRBD1,TRBJ2-5,TRBV29-1,CSGSPGQVVETQYF,TGCAGCGGCTCTCCGGGACAGGTTGTGGAGACCCAGTACTTC
16,few,-,TRBJ2-5,TRBV7-6,CASSRGVSGIQETQYF,TGTGCCAGCAGCCGAGGGGTTAGCGGTATACAAGAGACCCAGTACTTC
15,few,-,TRBJ2-7,TRBV12-3/TRBV12-4,CASSLLTVNPYEQYF,TGTGCCAGCAGTTTATTAACAGTTAATCCCTACGAGCAGTACTTC
18,few,-,TRBJ1-3,TRBV15,CATSRGALGANSGNTIYF,TGTGCCACCAGCAGAGGAGCTCTTGGAGCAAACTCTGGAAACACCATATATTTT
14,few,-,TRBJ2-5,TRBV19,CASSINTNQETQYF,TGTGCCAGTAGTATAAACACAAACCAAGAGACCCAGTACTTC